This T cell receptor (beta chain) is from a study of PD-L1 blockade in urothelial cancer. The wider study: About 85% of the 29 patients were men whose urothelial cancer was bladder-origin. Blood analyses occurred 3 weeks (second dose) and 6 weeks post treatment start. Points from the study as a whole: Below-median pretreatment blood TCR clonality predicted better survival.

About this clone: Its antigen remains unidentified.

Sample time point: pretreatment peripheral blood. What went into each PCR as a spike was synthetic TCR analog templates. TCRdb keeps only in-frame clones here, not all; method: immunoSEQ multiplex PCR. The table lists under 40,000 clones, 82% of them singletons. Per germline, CDR1 MNHNY and CDR2 SVGAGI (reference sequence). The CDR3 contains 14 residues. V was pared by 5 bases and J by 6 bases, with 11 bases between. The sequenced sample was PBMCs, obtained around atezolizumab (anti-PD-L1) treatment. This sequence originates from a man between 60 and 75 years old with urothelial cancer. The chain is built from TRBV6-6 and TRBJ1-6, with a tentative D call TRBD1 (6 bases). CDR3 sequence reads: CASSDGQPNSPLHF. DNA of the CDR3: TGTGCCAGCAGTGATGGACAGCCTAATTCACCCCTCCACTTT.